One sample yielded the 5 T cell receptor beta chains listed below, sequenced in a study of cytomegalovirus exposure and HLA in healthy donors. Here immunoSEQ multiplex PCR was the method, and the copy in TCRdb shows in-frame clones only, minus some. The sample records 250,000 to 300,000 clones, around 87% being singletons. Sequencing input: PBMCs. Receptors originate from a woman between 18 and 29 years old in good health and CMV-seronegative.

The rearrangement joins TRBV7-8 to TRBJ2-2; 7 nucleotides agree with TRBD2. The length of the CDR3 is 15 residues. The germline V gene has CDR1 SGHVS and CDR2 FQNEAQ. J lost 3 bases, V lost 11 bases, and 12 bases had no gene match. The DNA for the CDR3 is TGTGCCCCCCTCGGGGGGAGGGTGTACACCGGGGAGCTGTTTTTT. It specifies CAPLGGRVYTGELFF.

The chain has TRBV28 and TRBJ1-1; D ambiguous. Germline V gene sequence: CDR1 MDHEN, CDR2 SYDVKM. V was pared by 2 bases and J by 10 bases, with 11 bases between. CDR3 length: 12 residues. The CDR3 spells CASSLGPDGAFF. The CDR3 DNA follows: TGTGCCAGCAGTTTAGGCCCCGATGGAGCTTTCTTT.

The chain has TRBV15 and TRBJ2-3, with 7 bases identical to TRBD2. Trimming cost V 0 bases and J 3 bases; bases outside gene matches: 6. The germline V gene has CDR1 LNHNV and CDR2 YYDKDF (reference sequence). The CDR3 has 16 residues. CDR3 protein: CATSRDWGGGTDTQYF. The CDR3 nucleotides read TGTGCCACCAGCAGAGATTGGGGGGGAGGAACAGATACGCAGTATTTT.

The J gene is TRBJ1-2, the V gene TRBV6-6; D unclear. Germline CDR1 is MNHNY and CDR2 is SVGAGI (reference sequence). Deletions cut 2 bases from V and 0 bases from J, with 13 bases between. This CDR3 has 16 amino acids. DNA of the CDR3: TGTGCCAGCAGTTACGTTTATCAAACAGCTAACTATGGCTACACCTTC. Translating gives CASSYVYQTANYGYTF.

The chain uses TRBV9 and TRBJ2-5; TRBD2 matches at 9 bases. The junction had 6 bases not matched to a gene; V was cut back by 1 base and J by 2 bases. The CDR3 has 16 amino acids. The germline V gene encodes CDR1 SGDLS and CDR2 YYNGEE. This CDR3 reads CASSVSVAGVQETQYF. The CDR3 DNA follows: TGTGCCAGCAGCGTATCAGTAGCGGGGGTGCAAGAGACCCAGTACTTC.